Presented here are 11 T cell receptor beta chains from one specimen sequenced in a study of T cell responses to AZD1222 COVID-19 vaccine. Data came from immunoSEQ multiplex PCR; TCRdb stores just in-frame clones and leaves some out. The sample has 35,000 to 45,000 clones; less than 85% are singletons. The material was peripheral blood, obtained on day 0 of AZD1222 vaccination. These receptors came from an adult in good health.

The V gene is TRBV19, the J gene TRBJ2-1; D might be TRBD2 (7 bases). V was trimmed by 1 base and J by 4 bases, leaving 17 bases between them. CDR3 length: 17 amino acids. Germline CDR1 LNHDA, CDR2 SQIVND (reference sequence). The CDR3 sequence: CASSIGWRGRLYNEQFF. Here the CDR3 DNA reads TGTGCCAGTAGTATAGGGTGGCGGGGGCGATTATACAATGAGCAGTTCTTC.

This CDR3 is CASSPGRLGDEKLFF. CDR3 DNA: TGTGCCAGCAGTCCGGGCCGTTTGGGAGATGAAAAACTGTTTTTT. This chain connects TRBV6-5 to TRBJ1-4; D is unresolved. The CDR3 is 15 amino acids. Germline CDR1 is MNHEY and CDR2 is SVGAGI. V was cut by 5 bases and J by 6 bases, with 16 bases left in between.

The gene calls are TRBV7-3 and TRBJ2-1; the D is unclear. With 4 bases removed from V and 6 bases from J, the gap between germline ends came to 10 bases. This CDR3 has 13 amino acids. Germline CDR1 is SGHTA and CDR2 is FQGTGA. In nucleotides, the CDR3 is TGTGCCAGCAGCTCCTCGGCTATCAATGAGCAGTTCTTC. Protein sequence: CASSSSAINEQFF.

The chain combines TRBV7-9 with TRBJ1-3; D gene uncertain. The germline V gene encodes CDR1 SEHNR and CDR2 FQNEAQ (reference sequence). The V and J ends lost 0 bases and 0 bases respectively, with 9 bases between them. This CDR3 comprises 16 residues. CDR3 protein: CASSLAGSYSGNTIYF. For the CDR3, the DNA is TGTGCCAGCAGCTTAGCGGGCAGCTACTCTGGAAACACCATATATTTT.

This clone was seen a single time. The CDR3 here is CASSEFGGGATDTQYF. In DNA form, the CDR3 reads TGTGCCAGCAGTGAATTTGGCGGGGGGGCCACAGATACGCAGTATTTT. The rearrangement uses TRBV2 and TRBJ2-3; TRBD2 matches at 9 bases. Per the germline V gene, CDR1 is SNHLY and CDR2 is FYNNEI. CDR3 length: 16 amino acids. V gave up 2 bases and J gave up 2 bases; unmatched junction bases: 5.

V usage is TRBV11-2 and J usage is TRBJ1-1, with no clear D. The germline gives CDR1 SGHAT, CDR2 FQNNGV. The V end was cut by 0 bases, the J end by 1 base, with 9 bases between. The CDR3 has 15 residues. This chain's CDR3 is CASSLEAGRNTEAFF. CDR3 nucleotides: TGTGCCAGCAGCTTAGAGGCGGGCCGGAACACTGAAGCTTTCTTT.

The CDR3, as DNA: TGTGCCAGCAGCCCCTACGGGAATTCCAATGAAAAACTGTTTTTT. Encoded protein: CASSPYGNSNEKLFF. The chain joins TRBV3-1 (or the pseudogene TRBV3-2) to TRBJ1-4; D gene unclear. V lost 4 bases and J 5 bases, leaving 14 bases between the germline ends. Germline V gives CDR1 LGHDT, CDR2 YNNKEL (reference sequence). CDR3 length: 15 amino acids.

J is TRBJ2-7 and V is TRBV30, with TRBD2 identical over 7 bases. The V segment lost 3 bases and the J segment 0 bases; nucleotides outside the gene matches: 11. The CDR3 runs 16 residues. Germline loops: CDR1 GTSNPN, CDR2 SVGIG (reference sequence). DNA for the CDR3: TGTGCCTGGAGAATAATCCGGGACTATAGCTCCTACGAGCAGTACTTC. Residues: CAWRIIRDYSSYEQYF.

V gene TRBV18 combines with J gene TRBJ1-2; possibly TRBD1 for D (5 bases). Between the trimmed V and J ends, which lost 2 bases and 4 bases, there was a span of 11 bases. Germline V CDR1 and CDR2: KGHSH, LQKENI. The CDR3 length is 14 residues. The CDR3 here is CASSPGLDSYGYTF. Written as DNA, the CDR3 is TGTGCCAGCTCACCAGGGCTCGACAGCTATGGCTACACCTTC.

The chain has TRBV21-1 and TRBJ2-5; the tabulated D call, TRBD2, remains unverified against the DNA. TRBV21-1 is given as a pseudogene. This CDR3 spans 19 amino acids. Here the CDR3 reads CASSPLYIPLPAGQETQYF. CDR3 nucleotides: TGTGCCAGCAGCCCCCTCTATATCCCCCTACCGGCGGGGCAAGAGACCCAGTACTTC.

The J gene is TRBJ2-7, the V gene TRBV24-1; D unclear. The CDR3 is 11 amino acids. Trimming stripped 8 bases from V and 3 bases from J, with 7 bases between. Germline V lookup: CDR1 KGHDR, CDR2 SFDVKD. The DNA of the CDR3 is TGTGCCACCACCGATATCTACGAGCAGTACTTC. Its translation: CATTDIYEQYF.